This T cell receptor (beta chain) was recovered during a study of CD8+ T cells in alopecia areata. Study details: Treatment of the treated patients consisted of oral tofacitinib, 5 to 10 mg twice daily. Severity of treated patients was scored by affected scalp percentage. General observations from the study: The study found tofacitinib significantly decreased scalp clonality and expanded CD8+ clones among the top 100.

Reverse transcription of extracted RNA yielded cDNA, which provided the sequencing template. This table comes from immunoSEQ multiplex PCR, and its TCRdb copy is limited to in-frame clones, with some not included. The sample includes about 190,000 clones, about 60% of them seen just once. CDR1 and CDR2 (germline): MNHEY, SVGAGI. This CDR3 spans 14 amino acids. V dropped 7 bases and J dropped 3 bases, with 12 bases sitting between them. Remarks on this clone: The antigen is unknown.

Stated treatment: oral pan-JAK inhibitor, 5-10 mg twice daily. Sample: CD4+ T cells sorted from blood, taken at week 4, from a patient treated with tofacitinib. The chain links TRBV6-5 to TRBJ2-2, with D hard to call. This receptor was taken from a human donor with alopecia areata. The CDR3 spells CASTPVGYTGELFF. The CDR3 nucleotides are TGTGCCAGCACCCCAGTTGGGTACACCGGGGAGCTGTTTTTT.